This T cell receptor (beta chain) came from a study of early T cells in non-severe SARS-CoV-2 infection (dated by TCRdb to about 2021). With regard to the full study: TCR sequencing used bulk RNA from unsorted whole blood, so alpha and beta chains could not be paired.

The study was a case-control design nested within a healthcare worker cohort in London, UK, with weekly nasopharyngeal swab PCR tests and blood sampling. Healthcare workers were enrolled in the week of the UK lockdown, from 23 to 31 March 2020, and were followed every week for up to roughly 16 weeks. The CDR3 runs 12 residues from the cysteine to the phenylalanine. Only the CDR3 region is kept as DNA, spanning 36 bases read in frame from base 1. The trim is 5 bases for V and 3 bases for J, with a gap of 8 bases between the germline ends. The CDR1 and CDR2 encoded by the germline V gene are MDHEN and SYDVKM. This clonotype occurred a few times. Its antigen remains unidentified. No clone much larger than this one lies a single base away; base qualities are absent. The investigation overall reported the following: VDJdb matching was skewed toward anti-spike CD8 responses and likely underestimated virus-specific expansions, missing private and CD4 specificities.

Libraries were built with 5' RACE. This sample was sequenced with a NextSeq 500. In the TCR library protocol, unique molecular identifiers were attached to individual cDNA molecules to correct for PCR bias and sequencing error. Sequencing covered both TCR alpha and beta chains, and within each sample the abundances of alpha and beta sequences were tightly co-correlated. The published analysis was carried out like this. Decombinator V4 was used to annotate TCR sequences for V gene, J gene and CDR3. Expanded TCRs were defined as changing significantly between any two time points under a Poisson model with p below 0.0001. TCR abundances were normalised to the total number of TCRs sequenced in each sample and reported as counts per million. TRAV1-2 paired with TRAJ12, TRAJ20 or TRAJ33 defined MAIT TCRs, while TRAV10 paired with TRAJ18 defined iNKT TCRs. A search of VDJdb, accessed on 1 November 2021, was run for TCRs annotated to CMV, EBV and SARS-CoV-2, with TCRs annotated for multiple antigens excluded. TCRdb's own reprocessing of the public reads used fastp at Q25 and MiXCR and kept productive beta chains. CDR3 protein sequences are deduplicated, and each keeps its most common genes and DNA. TCRdb assigned the V and J calls; the authors' analysis was not used. Counted in this sample were roughly 80,000 distinct CDR3 sequences; 11% of them appeared once. About 12% of the sample is in the top ten clones.

The receptor was isolated from an adult who was a healthcare worker with PCR-confirmed SARS-CoV-2 infection or an uninfected control (not recorded which). The source was whole blood, collected at baseline. The chain is made from TRBV28 and TRBJ2-7; too little of a D gene remains to name it. The nucleotide sequence is TGTGCCAGCAGTCCGACTGACTACGAGCAGTACTTC. It translates to CASSPTDYEQYF. Supplemented by the reference TRBV28 and TRBJ2-7 proteins around the CDR3, the complete variable domain is DVKVTQSSRYLVKRTGEKVFLECVQDMDHENMFWYRQDPGLGLRLIYFSYDVKMKEKGDIPEGYSVSREKKERFSLILESASTNQTSMYLCASSPTDYEQYFGPGTRLTVT.